This entry lists 26 T cell receptor beta chains sequenced from one sample in a study of blood T cell repertoires in COVID-19. Assay: immunoSEQ multiplex PCR; the TCRdb copy retains only in-frame clones and omits some. The repertoire includes 470,000 or so clones, roughly nine tenths of them detected once, and over 1.5% sits in the top ten. Material for sequencing was PBMCs or T cells enriched from blood (not recorded which). The receptors shown here come from a woman between 18 and 29 years old with acute COVID-19.

V is TRBV19 and J is TRBJ2-2, with D tentatively TRBD2 (7 bases). The CDR3 runs to 14 residues. The germline CDR1 and CDR2 sequences are LNHDA and SQIVND (reference sequence). Trimming stripped 8 bases from V and 7 bases from J, with 17 bases between. The CDR3: CASGRRGAGGELFF. DNA for the CDR3: TGTGCCAGTGGTCGACGGGGGGCCGGCGGGGAGCTGTTTTTT.

The chain combines TRBV5-4 with TRBJ2-1, with 8 bases aligning to TRBD2. The CDR3 runs to 16 residues. The V segment lost 0 bases and the J segment 8 bases; nucleotides outside the gene matches: 10. Germline V lookup: CDR1 SGHNT, CDR2 YYREEE (reference sequence). The CDR3 bases are TGTGCCAGCAGCTTGGGAGAGCGGGAGAGTATCTATGAGCAGTTCTTC. Translating it yields CASSLGERESIYEQFF.

This chain joins TRBV6-6 and TRBJ2-7, with 9 nucleotides matching TRBD1. The CDR3 runs 14 residues. V lost 4 bases and J lost 5; bases outside the gene matches: 6. In germline, CDR1 is MNHNY, CDR2 SVGAGI (reference sequence). The CDR3 DNA sequence: TGTGCCAGCAGTTCACGGACAGGGGACCACGAGCAGTACTTC. Its protein product is CASSSRTGDHEQYF.

CDR3 in amino acids: CASSRTTGDYGYTF. CDR3 in DNA: TGTGCCAGCAGCCGAACTACAGGGGACTATGGCTACACCTTC. The genes are TRBV9 and TRBJ1-2; 7 nucleotides align to TRBD1. Germline V gene sequence: CDR1 SGDLS, CDR2 YYNGEE. V was clipped by 4 bases and J by 3 bases; unmatched bases: 6. The CDR3 sequence is 14 residues long.

The chain uses TRBV7-3 and TRBJ2-1; 14 bases agree with TRBD2. The ends lost 5 bases at V and 5 bases at J; junction bases unmatched: 8. The CDR3 loop spans 17 amino acids. In germline, CDR1 is SGHTA, CDR2 FQGTGA. The DNA of the CDR3 is TGTGCCAGCAGCGGAAGACTAGCGGGGGGGTCTAACAATGAGCAGTTCTTC. Translating it yields CASSGRLAGGSNNEQFF.

This clone was observed once. This chain links TRBV12-3 or TRBV12-4 with TRBJ2-5; the D is unclear. The V and J ends lost 6 bases and 5 bases respectively, with 7 bases between them. The CDR3 has 11 residues. CDR3 sequence: CASRSRETQYF. The CDR3 DNA sequence: TGTGCCAGCAGAAGCCGGGAGACCCAGTACTTC.

The rearrangement joins TRBV20-1 to TRBJ2-3; 11 nucleotides line up with TRBD2. Germline CDR1 and CDR2: DFQATT and SNEGSKA (reference sequence). The CDR3 is 17 amino acids. Unmatched junction bases numbered 11, after V lost 3 bases and J lost 3 bases. The CDR3 nucleotides read TGCAGTGCTAGTAGGGCTAGCGGGGGGAGGTCGACAGATACGCAGTATTTT. Its protein product is CSASRASGGRSTDTQYF.

Details on this clone: A much larger clone differs by one base, so this may be a read error. This chain connects TRBV2 to TRBJ2-5, with D perhaps TRBD1 (5 bases). The V gene's germline CDR1 is SNHLY and CDR2 FYNNEI. V dropped 7 bases and J dropped 1 base, with 10 bases sitting between them. This CDR3 is 13 amino acids long. For the CDR3, the DNA is TGTGCCAGCAAAATGACAGCCCAAGAGACCCAGTACTTC. This encodes CASKMTAQETQYF.

The sample holds one count of this clone. The CDR3 DNA sequence: TGTGCCAGCAGTGACCCAACACGGAACACTGAAGCTTTCTTT. It codes for CASSDPTRNTEAFF. The rearrangement links TRBV25-1 to TRBJ1-1; the D is unclear. Deletions cut 3 bases from V and 1 base from J, with 9 bases between. The length of the CDR3 is 14 residues. Germline-derived CDR1 and CDR2 are MGHDK and SYGVNS.

This CDR3 reads CRGTNYNEQFF. The DNA of the CDR3 is TGCAGGGGGACTAACTACAATGAGCAGTTCTTC. The J gene is TRBJ2-1, the V gene TRBV20-1; 7 nucleotides agree with TRBD2. Germline-derived CDR1 and CDR2 are DFQATT and SNEGSKA (reference sequence). The CDR3 length is 11 residues.

The chain links TRBV4-2 to TRBJ2-2; 11 nucleotides align to TRBD2. Germline V gene lookup returns CDR1 LGHNA and CDR2 YNFKEQ. V shed 4 bases, J shed 4 bases, and the junction held 8 bases outside the gene matches. This CDR3 is 17 amino acids long. CDR3 DNA: TGTGCCAGCAGCCCTCCCCTAGCGGGGGGCCTCACCGGGGAGCTGTTTTTT. Translation gives CASSPPLAGGLTGELFF.

The V call is TRBV5-3, the J call TRBJ1-5, with 7 bases fitting TRBD1. TRBV5-3 is placed among ORFs of uncertain function. Germline trimming cut 4 bases from V and 0 bases from J; bases unmatched to any gene: 4. The CDR3 has 15 residues. This chain's CDR3 is CARSPTGHSNQPQHF. DNA for the CDR3: TGTGCCAGAAGCCCGACAGGGCATAGCAATCAGCCCCAGCATTTT.

The rearrangement links TRBV5-4 to TRBJ1-5; D may be TRBD1 (5 bases). Per the germline V gene, CDR1 is SGHNT and CDR2 is YYREEE (reference sequence). The CDR3 totals 14 residues. The V end was cut by 4 bases, the J end by 0 bases, with 8 bases between. CDR3: CASSRDSSNQPQHF. CDR3 bases: TGTGCCAGCAGCCGGGACTCTAGCAATCAGCCCCAGCATTTT.

The chain uses TRBV3-1 (or the pseudogene TRBV3-2) and TRBJ1-5, with unresolved D. V shed 1 base and J shed 6 bases, with 10 bases lying between them. The CDR3 is 14 residues long. Germline V gene sequence: CDR1 LGHDT, CDR2 YNNKEL (reference sequence). CDR3 sequence: CASSQVGGSQPQHF. CDR3 bases: TGTGCCAGCAGCCAAGTCGGCGGATCTCAGCCCCAGCATTTT.

The genes are TRBV28 and TRBJ2-7, with D possibly matching TRBD1 (5 bases). This CDR3 spans 13 amino acids. V was clipped by 1 base and J by 5 bases, with 9 bases between them. The germline V gene has CDR1 MDHEN and CDR2 SYDVKM. The CDR3 loop is CASSLYRIHEQYF. The DNA for the CDR3 is TGTGCCAGCAGTTTATACAGGATCCACGAGCAGTACTTC.

The CDR3 nucleotides read TGTGCCAGCAGAAGAGGGAAACAGCCCCAGCATTTT. It is translated as CASRRGKQPQHF. The J gene is TRBJ1-5, the V gene TRBV27; D remains unclear. Deletions cut 6 bases from V and 7 bases from J, with 10 bases between. The CDR3 length is 12 residues. CDR1 is MNHEY and CDR2 is SMNVEV in the germline V gene (reference sequence).

As DNA, the CDR3 is TGTGCCAGTAGTACCCCTAGCGGGGGGGTTCGCGAGCAGTACTTC. Translating it yields CASSTPSGGVREQYF. This chain uses TRBV19 with TRBJ2-7; 12 positions agree with TRBD2. CDR1 is LNHDA and CDR2 is SQIVND in the germline V gene (reference sequence). With 4 bases clipped from V and 6 bases from J, the junction kept 7 bases outside the gene matches. The CDR3 contains 15 residues.

This clone was recorded once. The CDR3 sequence: CASSSDSLGETQYF. CDR3 in DNA: TGCGCCAGCAGCTCGGACAGCCTGGGGGAGACCCAGTACTTC. This chain joins TRBV5-1 and TRBJ2-5, with D possibly TRBD1 on 6 matching bases. Trimming took 3 bases from V and 5 from J, leaving 14 bases between them. Per the germline V gene, CDR1 is SGHRS and CDR2 is YFSETQ. The CDR3 covers 14 residues. The full variable domain, its missing parts supplied by reference TRBV5-1 and TRBJ2-5, is KAGVTQTPRYLIKTRGQQVTLSCSPISGHRSVSWYQQTPGQGLQFLFEYFSETQRNKGNFPGRFSGRQFSNSRSEMNVSTLELGDSALYLCASSSDSLGETQYFGPGTRLLVL.

The chain carries TRBV24-1 and TRBJ2-7; D may be TRBD1 (6 bases). The CDR3 has 13 residues. Germline V CDR1 and CDR2: KGHDR, SFDVKD. Trimming left V 4 bases short and J 4 bases short, with 10 bases between. For the CDR3, the DNA is TGTGCCACCAGTGACCGGACAGTTTACGAGCAGTACTTC. It encodes CATSDRTVYEQYF.

The chain couples TRBV28 to TRBJ1-2; 7 bases match TRBD1. The CDR3 is made up of 15 amino acids. Germline loops: CDR1 MDHEN, CDR2 SYDVKM. With V trimmed by 3 bases and J by 8 bases, 12 bases remained unmatched. CDR3 sequence (DNA): TGTGCCAGCAGTTTTCCACCCGGTACAGGGGCGGGCTACACCTTC. Its protein product is CASSFPPGTGAGYTF.

This clone was observed a handful of times. The rearrangement uses TRBV28 and TRBJ1-6; 9 bases align to TRBD1. Looked up from germline, CDR1 is MDHEN and CDR2 is SYDVKM. The CDR3 covers 16 residues. The ends lost 3 bases at V and 10 bases at J; junction bases unmatched: 10. The CDR3 DNA reads TGTGCCAGCAGTTTGTTGGGACAGGGAGTAGGGTCACCCCTCCACTTT. This sequence encodes CASSLLGQGVGSPLHF.

The J gene is TRBJ1-4, the V gene TRBV28, with 7 bases matching TRBD1. The V and J ends lost 8 bases and 8 bases, in that order; junction bases with no gene match: 8. CDR1 is MDHEN, CDR2 SYDVKM, per germline. This CDR3 is 13 amino acids long. The DNA of the CDR3 is TGTGCCAGCCGACAGGGAGGAAGGGAAAAACTGTTTTTT. This encodes CASRQGGREKLFF.

This clone is a singleton in its sample. The rearrangement joins TRBV7-2 to TRBJ1-6; TRBD1 aligns across 7 bases. From germline, CDR1 is SGHTA and CDR2 FQGNSA. Unmatched junction bases numbered 7, after V lost 0 bases and J lost 8 bases. The CDR3 sequence is 16 residues long. In nucleotides, the CDR3 is TGTGCCAGCAGCTTAGCCCCCCAGGGGGGCCATTCACCCCTCCACTTT. It specifies CASSLAPQGGHSPLHF.

The rearrangement joins TRBV5-6 to TRBJ2-3, with TRBD2 matching over 8 bases. The V segment lost 3 bases and the J segment 2 bases; nucleotides outside the gene matches: 5. This CDR3 comprises 15 residues. Per germline, CDR1 SGHDT and CDR2 YYEEEE. The CDR3 region has the DNA TGTGCCAGCAGCTATCCGGGACTAGACACAGATACGCAGTATTTT. This encodes CASSYPGLDTDTQYF. The full variable domain, in which reference TRBV5-6 and TRBJ2-3 provide the parts outside the CDR3, is DAGVTQSPTHLIKTRGQQVTLRCSPKSGHDTVSWYQQALGQGPQFIFQYYEEEERQRGNFPDRFSGHQFPNYSSELNVNALLLGDSALYLCASSYPGLDTDTQYFGPGTRLTVL.

The chain recombines TRBV30 with TRBJ1-6; D gene ambiguous. The ends were cut back, 8 bases at V and 4 bases at J, with 15 bases in the middle. CDR1 and CDR2 from the germline V gene are GTSNPN and SVGIG (reference sequence). The CDR3 length is 14 residues. The CDR3 here is CALARDGYNSPLHF. Here the CDR3 DNA reads TGTGCCCTCGCGAGGGATGGTTATAATTCACCCCTCCACTTT.

J is TRBJ1-2 and V is TRBV6-5, with D unclear. The CDR3 spans 13 residues. Trimming removed 5 bases from V and 6 bases from J, with 13 bases in between. The germline V gene has CDR1 MNHEY and CDR2 SVGAGI. The CDR3 loop reads CASSPRPFDGYTF. CDR3 DNA: TGTGCCAGCAGTCCCAGGCCTTTCGATGGCTACACCTTC.